Listed below are T cell receptor beta chains from one sample, sequenced in a study of T-cell reconstitution after alpha-beta-depleted transplantation in children. MiXCR, run by TCRdb on the PCR reads, gives a single entry per CDR3 protein. The data show fewer than 450,000 distinct CDR3 sequences, roughly 16% seen once. Sequencing used PBMCs, mostly from graft donor cells, obtained 360 days after TCRalphabeta/CD19-depleted stem cell transplant. These receptors originate from a male patient aged 2 to 10 who had a stem cell transplant for acute lymphoblastic leukemia, so the T cells may come from the graft donor. CDR3s include the opening cysteine and the closing phenylalanine or tryptophan. D genes are given only for firm matches. Expanded clones are given a class, and other clones once, few, many or no size at all.

v_call	j_call	d_call	clone_size	cdr3_nt	cdr3_aa
TRBV5-1	TRBJ2-1	TRBD2	few	TGCGCCAGCAGCTCCCCGAGGACTAGCGGGGGAACCTACAATGAGCAGTTCTTC	CASSSPRTSGGTYNEQFF
TRBV28	TRBJ2-1	.	few	TGTGCCAGCAGTTACTCAAGGAGTAGCTCCTACAATGAGCAGTTCTTC	CASSYSRSSSYNEQFF
TRBV28	TRBJ2-3	TRBD2	.	TGTGCCAGCCTTGGACTAGCCCCAGATACGCAGTATTTT	CASLGLAPDTQYF
TRBV4-3	TRBJ2-3	TRBD1	.	TGCGCCAGCAGCCAAGGTGGTGACAGGGTTTGGAAGTTTGAGGATACGCAGTATTTT	CASSQGGDRVWKFEDTQYF
TRBV7-2	TRBJ2-3	TRBD2	few	TGTGCCAGCAGCTTTATAGCGGGAGAAGTAGATACGCAGTATTTT	CASSFIAGEVDTQYF
TRBV9	TRBJ1-1	.	few	TGTGCCAGCAGCGGAGGGAATATTTCAGCGGACACTGAAGCTTTCTTT	CASSGGNISADTEAFF
TRBV15	TRBJ1-2	.	.	TGTGCCACCAGCAGAGACGCAGGGGATATTCGTGGCTACACCTTC	CATSRDAGDIRGYTF
TRBV29-1	TRBJ2-2	.	many	TGCAGCGTTGGATGGGGCACCGGGGAGCTGTTTTTT	CSVGWGTGELFF
TRBV4-2	TRBJ2-1	.	.	TGTGCCAGCAGCCAAGATCAGGGGCTGATTTACAATGAGCAGTTCTTC	CASSQDQGLIYNEQFF
TRBV24-1	TRBJ2-3	TRBD2	many	TGTGCCACCAGTGACCTAGCGGCTTTTAGCACAGATACGCAGTATTTT	CATSDLAAFSTDTQYF
TRBV20-1	TRBJ2-1	TRBD2	.	TGCAGTGCCCCTCGACTAGCGGGCCGCGCTTCCTACAATGAGCAGTTCTTC	CSAPRLAGRASYNEQFF
TRBV12-3/TRBV12-4	TRBJ1-5	TRBD1	many	TGTGCCAGCAGCCCGACAGGGCGCAATCAGCCCCAGCATTTT	CASSPTGRNQPQHF
TRBV10-3	TRBJ2-7	TRBD2	few	TGTGCCACCGGGACTAGCGGGGGCTACGAGCAGTACTTC	CATGTSGGYEQYF
TRBV28	TRBJ2-7	TRBD1	.	TGTGCCAGCAGTTCCGGGACAGGGGACTACGAGCAGTACTTC	CASSSGTGDYEQYF
TRBV29-1	TRBJ2-4	.	many	TGCAGCGTTGAGGCGGGACGAGACAAAAACATTCAGTACTTC	CSVEAGRDKNIQYF
TRBV19	TRBJ2-1	.	few	TGTGCCAGTAGTATAGGATCGGTTGGAAAGCAGTTCTTC	CASSIGSVGKQFF
TRBV7-2	TRBJ2-7	TRBD2	.	TGTGCCAGCAGCTTAACCGGGACTACCAACGAGCAGTACTTC	CASSLTGTTNEQYF
TRBV12-3/TRBV12-4	TRBJ2-1	.	many	TGTGCCAGCAGTTTATCAGGGGCCTACCTTCCTGAGCAGTTCTTC	CASSLSGAYLPEQFF
TRBV7-2	TRBJ2-3	.	.	TGTGCCAGCAGCTTACGCGGGGCAGATACGCAGTATTTT	CASSLRGADTQYF
TRBV7-2	TRBJ2-3	TRBD2	many	TGTGCCAGCAGCTTAGTACCTAGCGGGAGGACCACAGATACGCAGTATTTT	CASSLVPSGRTTDTQYF
TRBV21-1	TRBJ2-3	.	.	TGTGCCAGCAGCCCACGGGGAAAAACAGATACGCAGTATTTT	CASSPRGKTDTQYF
TRBV6-2/TRBV6-3	TRBJ2-5	.	.	TGTGCCAGCAGCTACCACCCAGGGGAAGAGACCCAGTACTTC	CASSYHPGEETQYF
TRBV6-5	TRBJ1-5	.	many	TGTGCCAGCAGTTACTCGAATCGGGGGTTCTATAGCAATCAGCCCCAGCATTTT	CASSYSNRGFYSNQPQHF
TRBV30	TRBJ2-1	.	.	TGTGCCTGGAGCCAGGAGGGGGGTTATTCCTACAATGAGCAGTTCTTC	CAWSQEGGYSYNEQFF
TRBV27	TRBJ2-2	TRBD2	few	TGTGCCAGCAGTTTTCTAGCGGGAGGCGGCGGGGAGCTGTTTTTT	CASSFLAGGGGELFF
TRBV6-5	TRBJ2-7	.	.	TGTGCCAGCAGTTACAGTGTCGGGGGCCACGAGCAGTACTTC	CASSYSVGGHEQYF
TRBV7-6	TRBJ1-4	.	many	TGTGCCAGCAGCCGTAGGGGATCTAATGAAAAACTGTTTTTT	CASSRRGSNEKLFF
TRBV7-2	TRBJ2-7	.	.	TGTGCCAGCAGCTTAGTGGGGTGGCAGGGCTACGAGCAGTACTTC	CASSLVGWQGYEQYF
TRBV5-1	TRBJ2-1	.	.	TGCGCCAGCAGCCTCTGGACAGTAGATGAGCAGTTCTTC	CASSLWTVDEQFF
TRBV10-1	TRBJ2-1	TRBD2	many	TGCGCCAGCAGTGGGGTAGCGGGAAGTCGTGAGCAGTTCTTC	CASSGVAGSREQFF
TRBV5-1	TRBJ2-6	.	few	TGCGCCAGCAGCTCCATGCTCGCAGGGGCCAACGTCCTGACTTTC	CASSSMLAGANVLTF
TRBV7-6	TRBJ2-4	.	few	TGTGCCAGCAGCGCCCTTTCAGCCAAAAACATTCAGTACTTC	CASSALSAKNIQYF
TRBV30	TRBJ2-3	.	.	TGTGCCTGGAGGCTAGGGTATAGCACAGATACGCAGTATTTT	CAWRLGYSTDTQYF
TRBV30	TRBJ2-3	.	.	TGTGCCTGGAAGGTGGTGAGCACAGATACGCAGTATTTT	CAWKVVSTDTQYF
TRBV27	TRBJ2-7	.	.	TGTGCCAGCAGTTTAGCCAGGCCTTTTGGGTACGAGCAGTACTTC	CASSLARPFGYEQYF
TRBV29-1	TRBJ2-1	.	few	TGCAGCGTTGATGGAGGGTACCCTTACAATGAGCAGTTCTTC	CSVDGGYPYNEQFF
TRBV7-9	TRBJ2-3	.	few	TGTGCCAGCAGCTTTAAAGCGGGTTGGGATACGCAGTATTTT	CASSFKAGWDTQYF
TRBV7-2	TRBJ2-1	TRBD1	.	TGTGCCAGCAGCCCCGGACAGGGGAAGGGGTACAATGAGCAGTTCTTC	CASSPGQGKGYNEQFF
TRBV9	TRBJ2-3	.	.	TGTGCCAGCGGCGGTAGGGAGGATAGCACAGATACGCAGTATTTT	CASGGREDSTDTQYF
TRBV28	TRBJ2-6	TRBD1	.	TGTGCCAGCAGTTCCACAGGGGCCGGAGGGGCCAACGTCCTGACTTTC	CASSSTGAGGANVLTF
TRBV10-3	TRBJ2-2	TRBD2	.	TGTGCCATCAGACCGGGGACTAGGGACACCGGGGAGCTGTTTTTT	CAIRPGTRDTGELFF
TRBV28	TRBJ2-7	TRBD2	.	TGTGCCAGCAGTTTGGGGGGCCTCCGGCTAGCGGGAGCTTACGAGCAGTACTTC	CASSLGGLRLAGAYEQYF
TRBV6-2/TRBV6-3	TRBJ1-2	.	few	TGTGCCAGCAGTAAACTCACAGGGAACTATGGCTACACCTTC	CASSKLTGNYGYTF